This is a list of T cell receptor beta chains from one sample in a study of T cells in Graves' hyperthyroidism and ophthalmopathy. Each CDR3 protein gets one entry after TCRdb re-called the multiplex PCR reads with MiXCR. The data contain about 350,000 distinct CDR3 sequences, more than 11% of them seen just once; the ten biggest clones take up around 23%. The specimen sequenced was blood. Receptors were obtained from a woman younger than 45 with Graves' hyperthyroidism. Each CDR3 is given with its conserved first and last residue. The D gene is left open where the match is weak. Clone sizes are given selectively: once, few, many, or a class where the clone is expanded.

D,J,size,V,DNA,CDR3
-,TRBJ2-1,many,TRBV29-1,TGCAGCGTTGAATTGGGCAGGGTCCGGGACCGCGGCTTTTACAATGAGCAGTTCTTC,CSVELGRVRDRGFYNEQFF
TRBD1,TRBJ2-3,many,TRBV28,TGTGCCAGCAGCTTAAGACAGGGCATGTGGACAGATACGCAGTATTTT,CASSLRQGMWTDTQYF
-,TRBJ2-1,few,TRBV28,TGTGCCAGCAGTCCCAGGATTTTCCTCTCCTACAATGAGCAGTTCTTC,CASSPRIFLSYNEQFF
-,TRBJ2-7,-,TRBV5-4,TGTGCCAGCAGCTTGCTCGGAGGAGCGGGTGAGCAGTACTTC,CASSLLGGAGEQYF
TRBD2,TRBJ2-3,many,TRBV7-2,TGTGCCAGCAGCTTAGGACTAGCGGGGCAAGATACGCAGTATTTT,CASSLGLAGQDTQYF
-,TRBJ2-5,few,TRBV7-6,TGTGCCAGCAGCCGAATCCAAGAGACCCAGTACTTC,CASSRIQETQYF
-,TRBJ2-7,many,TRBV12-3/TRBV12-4,TGTGCCAGCAGTTTAGCGAGCGGAGTAGCGGTTCACTCCTACGAGCAGTACTTC,CASSLASGVAVHSYEQYF
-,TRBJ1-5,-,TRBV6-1,TGTGCCAGCAGCTCTCGGGGGAGAAATCAGCCCCAGCATTTT,CASSSRGRNQPQHF
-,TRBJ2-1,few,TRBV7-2,TGTGCCAGCAGCCGCCTAGGAGATGAGCAGTTCTTC,CASSRLGDEQFF
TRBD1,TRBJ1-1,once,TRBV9,TGTGCCAGTGGCCGGGACAGGGGTGGCACTGAAGCTTTCTTT,CASGRDRGGTEAFF
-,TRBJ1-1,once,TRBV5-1,TGCGCCAGCAGCCCCGAGGGGGTGAACACTGAAGCTTTCTTT,CASSPEGVNTEAFF
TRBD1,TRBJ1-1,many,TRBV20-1,TGCAGTGCTAGGCCCGGGACAGGGGGCCCTGAAGCTTTCTTT,CSARPGTGGPEAFF
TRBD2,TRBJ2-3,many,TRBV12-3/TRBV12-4,TGTGCCAGCAGCCAGCCCCGGACTAGCGGACCCACAGATACGCAGTATTTT,CASSQPRTSGPTDTQYF
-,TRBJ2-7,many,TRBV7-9,TGTGCCAGCGGGGGGCCCTACGAGCAGTACTTC,CASGGPYEQYF
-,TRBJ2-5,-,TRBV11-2,TGTGCCAGCAGCTTAGTGGTTGGGGGACCGGAGACCCAGTACTTC,CASSLVVGGPETQYF
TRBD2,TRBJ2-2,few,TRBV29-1,TGCAGCGTCCGGGCAGCGGGAGCGGCCGGGGAGCTGTTTTTT,CSVRAAGAAGELFF
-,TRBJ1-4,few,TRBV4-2,TGTGCCAGCAGCCAAGATACAGGGACGGGTAATGAAAAACTGTTTTTT,CASSQDTGTGNEKLFF
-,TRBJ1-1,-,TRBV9,TGTGCCAGCAGCGTAGGTTCGGGCAGGAAGGACACTGAAGCTTTCTTT,CASSVGSGRKDTEAFF
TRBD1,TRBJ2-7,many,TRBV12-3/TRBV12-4,TGTGCCAGCAGTTTACGAGGGGGCCTGTACGAGCAGTACTTC,CASSLRGGLYEQYF
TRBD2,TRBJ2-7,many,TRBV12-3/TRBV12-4,TGTGCCAGCAGCCAGGGACTAGCGACCTACGAGCAGTACTTC,CASSQGLATYEQYF
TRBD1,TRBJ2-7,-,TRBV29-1,TGCAGCGTCCCCGGACAGGGGCCCTACGAGCAGTACTTC,CSVPGQGPYEQYF
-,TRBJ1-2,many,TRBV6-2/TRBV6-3,TGTGCCAGCAGTCTCGCACGATATGGCTACACCTTC,CASSLARYGYTF
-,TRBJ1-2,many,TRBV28,TGTGCCAGCAGTTTCCTTATCTATGGCTACACCTTC,CASSFLIYGYTF
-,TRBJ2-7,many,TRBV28,TGTGCCAGCAGCATTACGTATGACGAGCAGTACTTC,CASSITYDEQYF
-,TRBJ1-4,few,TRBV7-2,TGTGCCAGCAGCCGAAAGGGGAGGGAAAAACTGTTTTTT,CASSRKGREKLFF
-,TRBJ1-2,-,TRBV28,TGTGCCAGCAGTCCGTCCGGAGGGAGGGTCTATGGCTACACCTTC,CASSPSGGRVYGYTF
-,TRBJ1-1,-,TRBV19,TGTGCCAGTAGTAATAGAGGTGAAGCTTTCTTT,CASSNRGEAFF
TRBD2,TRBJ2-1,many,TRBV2,TGTGCCAGCAGTGATTCTAGCGGGAGTTATGAGCAGTTCTTC,CASSDSSGSYEQFF
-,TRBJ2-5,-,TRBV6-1,TGTGCCAGCAGTCAAACCTCGGGACTTGGAGAGACCCAGTACTTC,CASSQTSGLGETQYF
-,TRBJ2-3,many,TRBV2,TGTGCCAGCAGTCGTCCGGGAGAAGGAATAGATACGCAGTATTTT,CASSRPGEGIDTQYF
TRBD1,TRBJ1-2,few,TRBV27,TGTGCCAGCAGTCCTACAGGGGGCGAAGCAATCCGTGGCTACACCTTC,CASSPTGGEAIRGYTF
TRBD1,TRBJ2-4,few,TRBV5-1,TGCGCCAGCAGCTTGGGCCGGACAGGGGGCGGTTTACAGTACTTC,CASSLGRTGGGLQYF
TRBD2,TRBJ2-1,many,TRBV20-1,TGCAGTGCTAGAGATCTACTAGCGGGTAGTATTGAGCAGTTCTTC,CSARDLLAGSIEQFF
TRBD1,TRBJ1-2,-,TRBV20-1,TGCAGTGCTAGAGATGGGACAGGGCATGGCTACACCTTC,CSARDGTGHGYTF
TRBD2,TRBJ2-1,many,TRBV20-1,TGCAGTGCTAGTCGGGTCGGGAGGGAGGACAATGAGCAGTTCTTC,CSASRVGREDNEQFF
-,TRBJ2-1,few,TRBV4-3,TGCGCCAGCAGCCAAGATAAAGCCTCGAATGAGCAGTTCTTC,CASSQDKASNEQFF
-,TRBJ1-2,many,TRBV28,TGTGCCAGCAGGGGAGTTCGGGACACCTTC,CASRGVRDTF
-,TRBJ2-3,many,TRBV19,TGTGCCAGTAGTATTTCGTGGGCCGGTACTTCAGATACGCAGTATTTT,CASSISWAGTSDTQYF
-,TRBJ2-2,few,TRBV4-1,TGCGCCAGCAAAAGCCCGAACACCGGGGAGCTGTTTTTT,CASKSPNTGELFF
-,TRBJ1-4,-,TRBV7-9,TGTGCCAGCAGCTTAGAACGGACTCCCCGGGCTGAAAAACTGTTTTTT,CASSLERTPRAEKLFF
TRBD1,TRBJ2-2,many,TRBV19,TGTGCCAGTAGGCCGGGACAGCACACCGGGGAGCTGTTTTTT,CASRPGQHTGELFF
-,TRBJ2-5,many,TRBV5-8,TGTGCCAGCAGCCCTTTTCCCGATGGGGAGACCCAGTACTTC,CASSPFPDGETQYF
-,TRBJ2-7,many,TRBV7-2,TGTGCCAGCAGCTTAGGAGGATCGGCGGTTCCCTACGAGCAGTACTTC,CASSLGGSAVPYEQYF
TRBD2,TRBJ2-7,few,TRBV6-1,TGTGCCAGCAGCGCGCTGGGGGACTACTCGTCTGGCCCCCTCGAGCAGTACTTC,CASSALGDYSSGPLEQYF
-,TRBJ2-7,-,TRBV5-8,TGTGCCAGCAGCTTGGCGGGCGGGACAACCACCTACGAGCAGTACTTC,CASSLAGGTTTYEQYF
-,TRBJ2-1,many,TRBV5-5,TGTGCCAGCAGCCCCCTGCAGTTCTACAATGAGCAGTTCTTC,CASSPLQFYNEQFF
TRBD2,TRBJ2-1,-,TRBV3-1,TGTGCCAGCAGCCAAGATCGAGTCCTAGCGGAATACAATGAGCAGTTCTTC,CASSQDRVLAEYNEQFF
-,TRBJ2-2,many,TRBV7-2,TGTGCCAGCAGCTTAGAGGGCTTCGGGGAGCTGTTTTTT,CASSLEGFGELFF
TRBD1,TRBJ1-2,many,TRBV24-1,TGTGCCACCAGTGATACCCGGACAGGGGCGGATGGCTACACCTTC,CATSDTRTGADGYTF
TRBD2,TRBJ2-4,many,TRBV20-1,TGCAGTGCAGGGACTACCCCCGGGGTGGCCAAAAACATTCAGTACTTC,CSAGTTPGVAKNIQYF
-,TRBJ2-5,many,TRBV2,TGTGCCAGCAGTGAGAGTAGCGACCTGGAGACCCAGTACTTC,CASSESSDLETQYF
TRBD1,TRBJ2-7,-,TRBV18,TGTGCCAGCTCCCCGGGACAGGGGCTCTACGAGCAGTACTTC,CASSPGQGLYEQYF
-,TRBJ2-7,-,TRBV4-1,TGCGCCAGCAGCCAATTGACCGAGCAGTACTTC,CASSQLTEQYF
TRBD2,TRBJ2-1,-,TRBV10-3,TGTGCCATCAGTGGCGTCGCCCGAGCGGGAGGGCCTGGCAATGAGCAGTTCTTC,CAISGVARAGGPGNEQFF
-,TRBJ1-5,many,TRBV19,TGTGCCAGTAGGGGCCTCGGGGATGGCAATCAGCCCCAGCATTTT,CASRGLGDGNQPQHF
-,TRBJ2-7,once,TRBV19,TGTGCCAGTAGTAGAACAGGGTTGCGCGAGCAGTACTTC,CASSRTGLREQYF
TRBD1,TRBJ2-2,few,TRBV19,TGTGCCAGTAGTGTGGACAGGTACACCGGGGAGCTGTTTTTT,CASSVDRYTGELFF